This T cell receptor beta chain was sequenced for a study of blood T cell repertoires in COVID-19 (TCRdb year 2020). With regard to the full study: The collaborator samples originated in the United States, Italy and Spain and spanned the acute and convalescent phases of COVID-19. A de-identified subject ID, COVID-19 status, age in years and sex were almost always included in the sample metadata. Where HLA class I and class II types were available, the types were taken from metadata supplied by the sample provider, not from assay-based typing. Deeply sampled blood TCRbeta repertoires from subjects exposed to, actively infected with, or recovered from COVID-19 were included in the dataset. A freely available public database, intended as a resource for researchers studying the immune response to SARS-CoV-2, is where the repertoires were released. The prospective study material was composed of cDNA or gDNA derived from T cells, B-cell-depleted T cells, or PBMCs. Samples were obtained from the ongoing ImmuneRACE study (first 160 participants) and from roughly 1,300 subjects provided by 6 global collaborators.

One collaborating source in Seattle enrolled patients during active infection and followed them longitudinally through the course of disease. Each collaborating institution followed its own protocols to collect whole blood in K2EDTA tubes. For TCRbeta analysis, collaborator samples were shipped as frozen whole blood, as isolated PBMCs, or as DNA extracted from either sample type. This clone was detected a few times. This receptor's antigen is unknown. Nothing much larger sits one base from this clone, and base qualities are not available. What the research found in general, with its limitations: How much clinical and demographic metadata was included differed by source and by participant, and the metadata was provided uncurated.

The immunoSEQ Assay, a bias-controlled multiplex PCR, was used to amplify TCRbeta CDR3 regions from genomic DNA. The paper's data handling went like this. Nucleated cell counts per sample were estimated from amplification of reference gene primers within the assay. Sequence reads were collapsed and filtered to measure the absolute abundance of every unique TCRbeta CDR3 rearrangement. For each sample, productive Simpson clonality was calculated as the square root of Simpson's diversity index across productive rearrangements. TCRdb provides this immuneACCESS table in a form limited to in-frame rearrangements. Some clones are lacking; in checked studies, under half of them reflect an unresolved V gene, and why the rest are absent is not known. Clonal size and the V and J genes are those of that table, whereas D and trimming came from the DNA. The sample profile shows around 250,000 clones; 80% to 90% of them were found once. The ten largest clones add up to 9.5% to 13% of the sample.

From cysteine to phenylalanine, the CDR3 is 17 amino acids long. Only CDR3 DNA is held: 51 bases, read in frame from base 1. CDR1 is given as MGHRA and CDR2 as YSYEKL, both from the germline V gene. Deletion took 1 base off V and 2 bases off J, with a span of 14 bases between the germline ends. Source material: peripheral blood. The rearrangement combines TRBV4-1 with TRBJ2-2; the D segment could be TRBD1, given 5 matching bases. The sequence was obtained from a woman between 70 and 85 years old with COVID-19, enrolled during active disease. Here the CDR3 is given as CASSQGYATVNTGELFF. The sequenced DNA is TGCGCCAGCAGCCAAGGTTATGCGACAGTCAACACCGGGGAGCTGTTTTTT.